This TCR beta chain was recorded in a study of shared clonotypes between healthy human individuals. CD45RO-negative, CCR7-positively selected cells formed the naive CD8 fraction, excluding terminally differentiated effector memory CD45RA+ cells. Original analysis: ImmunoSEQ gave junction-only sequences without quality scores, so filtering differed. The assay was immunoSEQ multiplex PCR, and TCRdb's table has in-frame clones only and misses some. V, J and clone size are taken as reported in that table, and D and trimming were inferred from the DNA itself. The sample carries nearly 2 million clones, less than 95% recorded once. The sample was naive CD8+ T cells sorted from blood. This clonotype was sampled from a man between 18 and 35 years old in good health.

In nucleotides, the CDR3 is TGTGCCAGCAGCCCTAGCGGCCTTACCTACGAGCAGTACTTC. Its protein product is CASSPSGLTYEQYF. The genes are TRBV7-2 and TRBJ2-7; 7 bases match TRBD2. This CDR3 is 14 amino acids long. Germline V gene lookup returns CDR1 SGHTA and CDR2 FQGNSA. V gave up 5 bases and J gave up 2 bases; unmatched junction bases: 6.